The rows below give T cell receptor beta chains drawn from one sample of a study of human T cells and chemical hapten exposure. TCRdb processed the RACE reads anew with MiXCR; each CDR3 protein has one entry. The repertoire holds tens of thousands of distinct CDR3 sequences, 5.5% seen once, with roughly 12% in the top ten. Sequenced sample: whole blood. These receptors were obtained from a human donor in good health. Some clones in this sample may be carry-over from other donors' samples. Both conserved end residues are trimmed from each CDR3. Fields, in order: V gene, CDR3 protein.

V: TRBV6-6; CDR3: ASTLGQGGVRSNQPQH
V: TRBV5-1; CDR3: ASSSDSVNTEAF
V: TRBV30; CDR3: AWSQLAGGPDTQY
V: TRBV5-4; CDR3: ASSLVGMDGYT
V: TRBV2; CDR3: ASSRGNSNQPQH
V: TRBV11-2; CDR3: ASSLLQGYEQY
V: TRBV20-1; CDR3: SARAPPSGGRNEQY
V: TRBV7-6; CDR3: ASSSGLRNTGELF
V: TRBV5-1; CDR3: ASSPRESSYEQY
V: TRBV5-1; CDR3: ASSASTGSGDTQY
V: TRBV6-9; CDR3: ASSYPPPVSTRYNEQF
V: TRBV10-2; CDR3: ASSEQGPYGYT
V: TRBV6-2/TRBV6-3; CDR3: ASSYGPGMVVGDTQY
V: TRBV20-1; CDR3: SARSRTGVDEQY
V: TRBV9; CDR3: ASSVEGGWGYGYT
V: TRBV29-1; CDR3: SVGVTGELF
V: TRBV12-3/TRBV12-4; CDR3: ASSSQGLGGY
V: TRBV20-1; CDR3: SARSDSNEQF
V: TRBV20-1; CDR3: SARDGGRVVWDEQF
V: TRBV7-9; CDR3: ASSSRGPETQY
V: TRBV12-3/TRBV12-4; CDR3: ASSPRLAGVYNEQF
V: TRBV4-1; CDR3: ASSQVVRGAGNEQF
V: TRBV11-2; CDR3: ASSLGPQGTGELF
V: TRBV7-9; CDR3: ASSLSMGVGEQY